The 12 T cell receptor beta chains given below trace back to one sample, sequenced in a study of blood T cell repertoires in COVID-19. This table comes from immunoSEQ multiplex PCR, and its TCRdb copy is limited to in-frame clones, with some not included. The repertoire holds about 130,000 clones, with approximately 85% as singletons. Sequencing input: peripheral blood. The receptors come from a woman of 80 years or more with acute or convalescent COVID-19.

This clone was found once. CDR3 DNA: TGCGCCAGCAGCAACCGGGACAGGGGTGGCTACACCTTC. It yields the protein CASSNRDRGGYTF. V gene TRBV5-1 combines with J gene TRBJ1-2; 10 bases fit TRBD1. The ends lost 4 bases at V and 7 bases at J; junction bases unmatched: 4. CDR3 size: 13 residues. Per the germline V gene, CDR1 is SGHRS and CDR2 is YFSETQ.

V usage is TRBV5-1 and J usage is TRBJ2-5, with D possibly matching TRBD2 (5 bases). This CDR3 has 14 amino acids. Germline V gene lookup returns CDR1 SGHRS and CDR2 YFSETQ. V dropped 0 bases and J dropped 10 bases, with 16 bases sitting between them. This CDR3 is CASSLATSSKGQYF. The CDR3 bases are TGCGCCAGCAGCTTGGCCACTAGTAGTAAGGGCCAGTACTTC. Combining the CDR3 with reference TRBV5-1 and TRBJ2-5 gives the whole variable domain KAGVTQTPRYLIKTRGQQVTLSCSPISGHRSVSWYQQTPGQGLQFLFEYFSETQRNKGNFPGRFSGRQFSNSRSEMNVSTLELGDSALYLCASSLATSSKGQYFGPGTRLLVL.

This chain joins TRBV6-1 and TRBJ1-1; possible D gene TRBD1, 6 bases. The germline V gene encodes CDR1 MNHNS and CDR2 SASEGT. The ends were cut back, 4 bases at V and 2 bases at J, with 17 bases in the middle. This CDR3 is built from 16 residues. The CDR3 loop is CASSVQGWGFNTEAFF. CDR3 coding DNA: TGTGCCAGCAGTGTACAGGGCTGGGGGTTCAACACTGAAGCTTTCTTT.

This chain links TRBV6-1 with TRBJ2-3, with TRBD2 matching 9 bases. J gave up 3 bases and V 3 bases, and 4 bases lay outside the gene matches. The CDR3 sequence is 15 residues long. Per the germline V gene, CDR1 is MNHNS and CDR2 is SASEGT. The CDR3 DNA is TGTGCCAGCAGTGAGCGGGGGGGCCGGACAGATACGCAGTATTTT. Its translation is CASSERGGRTDTQYF.

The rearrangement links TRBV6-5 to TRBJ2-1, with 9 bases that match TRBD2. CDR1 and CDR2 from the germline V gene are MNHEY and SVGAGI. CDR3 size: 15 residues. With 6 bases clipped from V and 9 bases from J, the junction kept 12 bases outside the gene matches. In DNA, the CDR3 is TGTGCCAGCAGGCTCTCCGCGGGGGGGCTTGGTGAGCAGTTCTTC. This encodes CASRLSAGGLGEQFF.

CDR3 loop: CASSFGSGGYTEAFF. The CDR3, as DNA: TGTGCCAGCAGTTTCGGGTCCGGAGGGTACACTGAAGCTTTCTTT. V and J are TRBV27 and TRBJ1-1; D ambiguous. The CDR3 extends over 15 amino acids. Trimming pared 3 bases from V and 3 bases from J, leaving 14 bases between. From germline, CDR1 is MNHEY and CDR2 SMNVEV (reference sequence).

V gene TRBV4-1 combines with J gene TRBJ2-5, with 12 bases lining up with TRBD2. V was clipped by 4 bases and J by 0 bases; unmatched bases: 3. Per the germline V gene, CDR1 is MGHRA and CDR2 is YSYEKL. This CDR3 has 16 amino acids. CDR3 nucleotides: TGCGCCAGCAGCCCTGGACTAGCGGGGAACCAAGAGACCCAGTACTTC. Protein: CASSPGLAGNQETQYF.

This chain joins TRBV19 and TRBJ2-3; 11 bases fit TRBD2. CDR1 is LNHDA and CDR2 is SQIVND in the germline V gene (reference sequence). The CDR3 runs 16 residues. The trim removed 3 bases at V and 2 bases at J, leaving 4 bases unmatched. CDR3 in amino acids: CASSILAGGNTDTQYF. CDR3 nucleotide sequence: TGTGCCAGTAGTATTCTAGCGGGGGGCAACACAGATACGCAGTATTTT.

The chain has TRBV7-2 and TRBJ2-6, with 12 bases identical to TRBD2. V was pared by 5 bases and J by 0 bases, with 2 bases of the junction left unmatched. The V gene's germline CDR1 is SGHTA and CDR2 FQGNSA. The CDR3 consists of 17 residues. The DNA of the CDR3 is TGTGCCAGCAGCCTACTAGCGGGGGGCTCTGGGGCCAACGTCCTGACTTTC. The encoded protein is CASSLLAGGSGANVLTF. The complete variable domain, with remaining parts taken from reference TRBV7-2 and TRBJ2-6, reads GAGVSQSPSNKVTEKGKDVELRCDPISGHTALYWYRQSLGQGLEFLIYFQGNSAPDKSGLPSDRFSAERTGGSVSTLTIQRTQQEDSAVYLCASSLLAGGSGANVLTFGAGSRLTVL.

In DNA form, the CDR3 reads TGTGCCAGCAGCTTAGACGCGGGATACAATGAGCAGTTCTTC. It encodes CASSLDAGYNEQFF. The chain recombines TRBV7-2 with TRBJ2-1; a weak D match, TRBD2 (6 bases). Germline V gives CDR1 SGHTA, CDR2 FQGNSA. Trimming pared 1 base from V and 4 bases from J, leaving 8 bases between. The CDR3 length is 14 residues.

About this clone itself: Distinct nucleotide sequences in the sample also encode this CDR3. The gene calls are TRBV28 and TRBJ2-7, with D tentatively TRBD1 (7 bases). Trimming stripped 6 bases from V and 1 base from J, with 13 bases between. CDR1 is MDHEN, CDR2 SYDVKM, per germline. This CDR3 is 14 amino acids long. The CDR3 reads CASSPQGGSYEQYV. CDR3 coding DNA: TGTGCCAGCAGCCCCCAGGGGGGATCCTACGAGCAGTACGTC.

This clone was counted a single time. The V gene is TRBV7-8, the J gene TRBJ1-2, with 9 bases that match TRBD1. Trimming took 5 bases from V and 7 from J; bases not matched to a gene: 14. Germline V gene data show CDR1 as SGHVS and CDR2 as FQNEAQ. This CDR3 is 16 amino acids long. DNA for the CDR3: TGTGCCAGCAGCCCACGAGGGGACAGGGTTCCCCTTGGCTACACCTTC. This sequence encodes CASSPRGDRVPLGYTF.